This TCR beta chain appears in the sequencing data of a study of cytomegalovirus exposure and HLA in healthy donors. Whole-study findings and limits: Most TCR sequences showed up rarely, but some public TCRs showed up in many donors. The study designated roughly 150 TCR beta chains cytomegalovirus-associated.

The assay was immunoSEQ multiplex PCR, and TCRdb's table has in-frame clones only and misses some. The sample holds 120,000 or so clones, about 89% seen once. As for this clone: The antigen remains undetermined.

This CDR3 region has 13 residues. The germline V and J ends were trimmed by 5 bases and 2 bases, with 10 bases remaining between them. Germline V gene sequence: CDR1 LNHDA, CDR2 SQIVND (reference sequence). Specimen: PBMCs. V gene TRBV19 combines with J gene TRBJ2-7; D is perhaps TRBD2 (6 bases). The origin of this receptor is a woman aged 18 to 35 in good health and CMV-seronegative. CDR3 sequence (DNA): TGTGCCAGTAGTCGACTAGTGGCCTACGAGCAGTACTTC. This codes for CASSRLVAYEQYF.